This is a list of T cell receptor beta chains from one sample in a study of T cell clones after liver transplantation. Data came from immunoSEQ multiplex PCR; TCRdb stores just in-frame clones and leaves some out. Of just over 80,000 clones listed, 70% to 85% are singletons. The sample consisted of CD4+ T cells from blood, taken approximately 3.5 years after liver transplant. The origin of the receptors is a human patient who received a liver transplant. The T cells may partly be graft donor cells. The CDR3 runs from the conserved cysteine through the conserved F or W. Fields, in order: clone size, J gene, V gene, D gene, CDR3 protein, CDR3 DNA. The D gene is left open where the match is weak. A row's size may be missing; if present it is once, few, many or a size class.

.	TRBJ2-3	TRBV6-4	.	CASSNYGTPGGTQYF	TGTGCCAGCAGCAACTACGGGACCCCCGGGGGTACGCAGTATTTT
.	TRBJ2-6	TRBV11-2	.	CASSSPRSSGANVLTF	TGTGCCAGCAGCTCACCTAGGAGCTCTGGGGCCAACGTCCTGACTTTC
.	TRBJ1-2	TRBV4-3	.	CASSQDVGYTF	TGCGCCAGCAGCCAAGATGTCGGCTACACCTTC
.	TRBJ2-5	TRBV6-5	.	CASARKDGRETQYF	TGTGCCAGCGCTAGGAAGGATGGGCGAGAGACCCAGTACTTC
.	TRBJ1-5	TRBV19	.	CASSRTYSNQPQHF	TGTGCCAGTAGTAGGACATATAGCAATCAGCCCCAGCATTTT
.	TRBJ1-5	TRBV15	.	CATSRDQGGGQPQHF	TGTGCCACCAGCAGAGATCAAGGCGGGGGCCAGCCCCAGCATTTT
.	TRBJ1-1	TRBV2	.	CASSGELYTEAFF	TGTGCCAGCAGTGGAGAGTTGTACACTGAAGCTTTCTTT
.	TRBJ2-1	TRBV10-1	.	CASSDPRAGANEQFF	TGCGCCAGCAGTGATCCGCGGGCGGGGGCCAATGAGCAGTTCTTC
.	TRBJ2-7	TRBV10-3	.	CAISAGGSSYEQYF	TGTGCCATCAGTGCAGGTGGAAGCTCCTACGAGCAGTACTTC
.	TRBJ2-1	TRBV27	.	CASRGLTGRGGEQFF	TGTGCCAGCAGAGGCTTGACAGGGAGGGGTGGTGAGCAGTTCTTC
.	TRBJ2-3	TRBV18	TRBD2	CASSSTSGRVDTQYF	TGTGCCAGCTCATCGACTAGCGGGAGAGTGGATACGCAGTATTTT
.	TRBJ1-2	TRBV5-6	.	CASSFTSGTREYGYTF	TGTGCCAGCAGCTTTACCTCCGGGACAAGGGAGTATGGCTACACCTTC
.	TRBJ1-4	TRBV11-1	.	CASSPSGTDEKLFF	TGTGCCAGCAGCCCCAGCGGGACGGATGAAAAACTGTTTTTT
.	TRBJ2-5	TRBV28	.	CASRRGAGGASQYF	TGTGCCAGCAGGAGGGGGGCAGGAGGCGCGTCCCAGTACTTC
few	TRBJ1-1	TRBV18	TRBD1	CASSPDGQGEAFF	TGTGCCAGCTCACCCGACGGACAGGGCGAAGCTTTCTTT
.	TRBJ2-3	TRBV5-1	TRBD2	CASSRKGREGSADTQYF	TGCGCCAGCAGCCGGAAAGGGCGGGAGGGGTCAGCAGATACGCAGTATTTT
.	TRBJ2-1	TRBV4-2	TRBD2	CASSPYSSGGTYNEQFF	TGTGCCAGCAGCCCCTACTCTAGCGGGGGAACCTACAATGAGCAGTTCTTC
.	TRBJ2-7	TRBV7-2	TRBD2	CASSLGAGGSYEQYF	TGTGCCAGCAGCTTAGGGGCGGGGGGCTCCTACGAGCAGTACTTC
.	TRBJ2-1	TRBV4-3	.	CASSAFLDRIYNEQFF	TGCGCCAGCAGCGCCTTTCTTGACAGGATCTACAATGAGCAGTTCTTC
once	TRBJ1-2	TRBV6-6	TRBD1	CASSPGGLRPYTF	TGTGCCAGCAGTCCAGGGGGCTTAAGGCCCTACACCTTC
.	TRBJ2-2	TRBV28	TRBD1	CASSKQGARGGELFF	TGTGCCAGCAGTAAACAGGGGGCTAGGGGCGGGGAGCTGTTTTTT
.	TRBJ2-3	TRBV29-1	TRBD2	CSVLTGGGTDTQYF	TGCAGCGTTCTGACGGGAGGTGGGACAGATACGCAGTATTTT
.	TRBJ2-5	TRBV5-1	.	CASSLDISRETQYF	TGCGCCAGCAGCTTGGACATTAGTCGGGAGACCCAGTACTTC
.	TRBJ1-1	TRBV19	TRBD1	CASRSRGQGGTEAFF	TGTGCCAGTAGAAGCAGAGGACAGGGGGGGACTGAAGCTTTCTTT
.	TRBJ2-2	TRBV28	.	CASSLHRVNTGELFF	TGTGCCAGCAGTTTGCACCGGGTGAACACCGGGGAGCTGTTTTTT
.	TRBJ2-1	TRBV14	.	CASSLGLYNEQFF	TGTGCCAGCAGCCTTGGACTGTACAATGAGCAGTTCTTC
.	TRBJ2-3	TRBV5-1	TRBD2	CASSFLAGGTDTQYF	TGCGCCAGCAGCTTTCTAGCGGGGGGCACAGATACGCAGTATTTT
.	TRBJ2-1	TRBV11-2	.	CASSSLASGSYNEQFF	TGTGCCAGCAGCTCTCTAGCGAGCGGATCCTACAATGAGCAGTTCTTC